The clone carrying this TCR beta chain was counted a few times. Its antigen is unknown. The sample comes from a study of blood T cells in healthy people across ages. Study observations and caveats: Unsorted PBMCs ruled out conclusive naive versus antigen-experienced comparison. Older age coincided with a roughly linear decline in TCR beta diversity per million T cells.

Combining a sample-barcoded 5' primer with a J-beta primer mix, a second PCR ran for 7 to 11 cycles. TCRdb independently ran MiXCR on the 5' RACE reads; one entry per CDR3 protein. The sample lists hundreds of thousands of distinct CDR3 sequences; about half were seen once. This CDR3 is built from 12 residues. Germline V gene lookup returns CDR1 SQVTM and CDR2 ANQGSEA. The V end was cut by 6 bases, the J end by 3 bases, with 12 bases between. Peripheral blood from each donor was collected in a volume of about 10 milliliters. The chain uses TRBV29-1 and TRBJ2-7, with D possibly being TRBD1 (5 bases). Sequencing used blood. The TCR sequence derives from an older woman in good health. CDR3 nucleotide sequence: TGCAGCGTCGCCACTGACAGCTACGAGCAGTACTTC. Amino acid sequence: CSVATDSYEQYF.